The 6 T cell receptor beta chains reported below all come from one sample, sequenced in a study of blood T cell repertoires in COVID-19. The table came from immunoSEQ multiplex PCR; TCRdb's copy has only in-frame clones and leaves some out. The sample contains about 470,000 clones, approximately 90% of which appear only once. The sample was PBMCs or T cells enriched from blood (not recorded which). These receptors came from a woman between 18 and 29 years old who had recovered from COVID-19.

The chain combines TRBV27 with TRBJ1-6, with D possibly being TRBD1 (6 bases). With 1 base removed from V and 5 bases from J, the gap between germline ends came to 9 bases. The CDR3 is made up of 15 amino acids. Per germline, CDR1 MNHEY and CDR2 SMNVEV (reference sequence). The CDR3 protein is CASSLYPGDNSPLHF. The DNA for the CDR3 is TGTGCCAGCAGTTTATATCCAGGGGATAATTCACCCCTCCACTTT.

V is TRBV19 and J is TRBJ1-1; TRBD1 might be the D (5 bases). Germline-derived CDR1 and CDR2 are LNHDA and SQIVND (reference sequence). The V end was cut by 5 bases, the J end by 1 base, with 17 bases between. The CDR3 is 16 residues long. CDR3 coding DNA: TGTGCCAGTAGTCGTACGGGGGGATTGGAGAACACTGAAGCTTTCTTT. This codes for CASSRTGGLENTEAFF.

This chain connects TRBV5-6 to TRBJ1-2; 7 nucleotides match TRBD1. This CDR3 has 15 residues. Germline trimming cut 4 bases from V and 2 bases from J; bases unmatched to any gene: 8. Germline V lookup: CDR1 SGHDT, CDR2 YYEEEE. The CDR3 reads CASSIQGPINYGYTF. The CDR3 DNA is TGTGCCAGCAGCATACAGGGGCCTATAAACTATGGCTACACCTTC. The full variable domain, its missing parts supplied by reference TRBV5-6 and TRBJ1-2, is DAGVTQSPTHLIKTRGQQVTLRCSPKSGHDTVSWYQQALGQGPQFIFQYYEEEERQRGNFPDRFSGHQFPNYSSELNVNALLLGDSALYLCASSIQGPINYGYTFGSGTRLTVV.

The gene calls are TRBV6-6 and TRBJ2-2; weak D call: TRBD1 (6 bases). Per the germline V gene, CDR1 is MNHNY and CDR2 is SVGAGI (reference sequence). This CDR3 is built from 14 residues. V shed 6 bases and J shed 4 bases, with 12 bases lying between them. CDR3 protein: CASSETGRTGELFF. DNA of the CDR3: TGTGCCAGCAGCGAGACAGGCCGCACCGGGGAGCTGTTTTTT.

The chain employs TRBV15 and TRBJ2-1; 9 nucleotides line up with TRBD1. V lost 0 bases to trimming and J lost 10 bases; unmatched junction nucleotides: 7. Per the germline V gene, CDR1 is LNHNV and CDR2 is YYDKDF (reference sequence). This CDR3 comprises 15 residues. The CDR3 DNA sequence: TGTGCCACCAGCAGAGACAGGACAGGGGAGTACGAGCAGTTCTTC. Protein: CATSRDRTGEYEQFF.

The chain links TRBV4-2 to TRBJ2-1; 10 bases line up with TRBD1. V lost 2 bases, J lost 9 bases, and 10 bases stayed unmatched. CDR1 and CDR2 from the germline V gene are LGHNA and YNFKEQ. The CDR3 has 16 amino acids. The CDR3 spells CASSQFGTGDAGEQFF. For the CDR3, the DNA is TGTGCCAGCAGCCAATTTGGGACAGGGGATGCGGGTGAGCAGTTCTTC.